This is a list of T cell receptor beta chains from one sample in a study of blood T cell repertoires in COVID-19. Here immunoSEQ multiplex PCR was the method, and the copy in TCRdb shows in-frame clones only, minus some. The table has over 300,000 clones, around 89% seen once. Specimen: peripheral blood. The receptors shown here come from a man between 18 and 29 years old with active or convalescent COVID-19. The CDR3 runs from the conserved cysteine through the conserved F or W. D genes are given only for firm matches. Rows may omit the clone size; those that give it use once, few, many or a size class.

>-|TRBJ2-7|-|TRBV13
CASSLGPGTHYEQYF
TGTGCCAGCAGCTTAGGTCCAGGGACACACTACGAGCAGTACTTC
>once|TRBJ2-5|-|TRBV5-4
CASSLASVGQKETQYF
TGTGCCAGCAGCTTGGCTTCCGTGGGGCAGAAGGAGACCCAGTACTTC
>-|TRBJ2-7|TRBD1|TRBV7-2
CASRPQGSGSYEQYF
TGTGCCAGCAGACCACAGGGGTCCGGCTCCTACGAGCAGTACTTC
>-|TRBJ2-1|TRBD2|TRBV11-2
CASSLAGGRALYEQFF
TGTGCCAGCAGCTTAGCGGGCGGGAGGGCCCTGTATGAGCAGTTCTTC
>-|TRBJ1-1|-|TRBV7-9
CASSLWFENRASTEAFF
TGTGCCAGCAGCTTATGGTTTGAAAACAGGGCGAGCACTGAAGCTTTCTTT
>-|TRBJ1-1|-|TRBV18
CASSIPTGMNTEAFF
TGTGCCAGCTCCATACCCACAGGGATGAACACTGAAGCTTTCTTT
>-|TRBJ2-5|TRBD1|TRBV6-6
CASSFTRTGQETQYF
TGTGCCAGCAGTTTCACCAGGACAGGGCAAGAGACCCAGTACTTC
>once|TRBJ1-5|-|TRBV6-6
CAVREGNQPQHF
TGTGCCGTTAGGGAGGGCAATCAGCCCCAGCATTTT
>-|TRBJ2-2|-|TRBV11-3
CASSSYTGELFF
TGTGCCAGCAGCTCATACACCGGGGAGCTGTTTTTT
>-|TRBJ1-6|-|TRBV30
CAWGTGISPLHF
TGTGCCTGGGGGACGGGAATTTCACCCCTCCACTTT
>-|TRBJ2-5|-|TRBV7-9
CASSRLEASETQYF
TGTGCCAGCAGCCGACTTGAGGCGTCAGAGACCCAGTACTTC
>-|TRBJ1-1|TRBD1|TRBV28
CASRTTGFDTEAFF
TGTGCCAGCAGGACGACAGGGTTCGACACTGAAGCTTTCTTT
>many|TRBJ1-1|TRBD1|TRBV7-2
CASSAGTGAPFHTFF
TGTGCCAGCAGCGCCGGGACAGGGGCCCCGTTTCATACTTTCTTT
>-|TRBJ2-7|-|TRBV15
CATSRALDNYEQYF
TGTGCCACCAGCAGAGCACTAGACAACTACGAGCAGTACTTC
>-|TRBJ1-2|-|TRBV6-5
CASRRGTVNYGYTF
TGTGCCAGCAGGCGCGGGACGGTTAACTATGGCTACACCTTC
>-|TRBJ1-4|-|TRBV7-9
CASSLQGLESEKLFF
TGTGCCAGCAGCTTACAGGGACTGGAGTCTGAAAAACTGTTTTTT
>-|TRBJ2-7|-|TRBV6-6
CASSQTGTYEQYF
TGTGCCAGCAGTCAAACAGGGACCTACGAGCAGTACTTC
>-|TRBJ1-4|-|TRBV15
CATSREGVHATNEKLFF
TGTGCCACCAGCAGAGAAGGGGTTCATGCAACTAATGAAAAACTGTTTTTT
>-|TRBJ2-3|-|TRBV28
CASTGSWETTDTQYF
TGTGCCAGCACCGGCAGTTGGGAGACGACAGATACGCAGTATTTT
>-|TRBJ1-1|-|TRBV4-3
CASSQSIAPLINTEAFF
TGCGCCAGCAGCCAATCGATTGCTCCACTAATTAACACTGAAGCTTTCTTT
>-|TRBJ1-1|-|TRBV11-3
CASSLDSRTEAFF
TGTGCCAGCAGCTTAGATTCGAGGACTGAAGCTTTCTTT
>-|TRBJ2-7|-|TRBV4-3
CASSQDAHEYSYEQYF
TGCGCCAGCAGCCAAGATGCCCACGAGTACTCCTACGAGCAGTACTTC
>-|TRBJ2-1|TRBD2|TRBV19
CASRWEQRGNNEQFF
TGTGCCAGTAGATGGGAGCAGCGGGGAAACAATGAGCAGTTCTTC
>-|TRBJ1-5|TRBD1|TRBV4-1
CASSARQGSNQPQHF
TGCGCCAGCAGCGCTCGACAGGGGAGCAATCAGCCCCAGCATTTT
>once|TRBJ2-1|-|TRBV7-2
CASSLGGGAPWEQFF
TGTGCCAGCAGCTTAGGAGGCGGGGCGCCCTGGGAGCAGTTCTTC
>-|TRBJ2-3|TRBD2|TRBV9
CASSVEAGRDTQYF
TGTGCCAGCAGCGTAGAAGCGGGGCGAGATACGCAGTATTTT
>-|TRBJ1-6|TRBD1|TRBV7-2
CASSPTGTGFSPLHF
TGTGCCAGCAGCCCTACCGGGACAGGGTTCTCACCCCTCCACTTT
>once|TRBJ1-2|TRBD1|TRBV2
CASSQQGALGYTF
TGTGCCAGCAGCCAACAGGGGGCTCTTGGCTACACCTTC